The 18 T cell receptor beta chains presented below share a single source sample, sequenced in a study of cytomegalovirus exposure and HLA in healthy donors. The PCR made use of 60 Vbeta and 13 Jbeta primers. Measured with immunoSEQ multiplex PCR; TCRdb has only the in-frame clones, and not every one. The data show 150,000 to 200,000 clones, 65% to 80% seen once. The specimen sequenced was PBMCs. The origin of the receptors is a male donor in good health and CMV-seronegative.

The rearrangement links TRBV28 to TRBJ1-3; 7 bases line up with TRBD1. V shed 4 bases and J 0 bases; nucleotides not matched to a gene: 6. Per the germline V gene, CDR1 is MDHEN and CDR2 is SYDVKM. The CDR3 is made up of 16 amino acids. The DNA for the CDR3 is TGTGCCAGCAGTTCCGCGACAGGGACCTCTGGAAACACCATATATTTT. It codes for CASSSATGTSGNTIYF.

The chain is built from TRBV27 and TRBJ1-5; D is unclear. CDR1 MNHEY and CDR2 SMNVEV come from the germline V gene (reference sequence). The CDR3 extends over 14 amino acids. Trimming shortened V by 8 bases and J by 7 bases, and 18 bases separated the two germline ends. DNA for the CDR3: TGTGCCAGCGGGAGCCTAGGGTTTCGCCAGCCCCAGCATTTT. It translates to CASGSLGFRQPQHF.

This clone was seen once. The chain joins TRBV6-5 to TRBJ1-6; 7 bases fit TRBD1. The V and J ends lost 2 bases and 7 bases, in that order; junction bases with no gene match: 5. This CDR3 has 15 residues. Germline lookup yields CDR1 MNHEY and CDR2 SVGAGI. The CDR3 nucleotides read TGTGCCAGCAGTTACGAGACAGGGAAAAATTCACCCCTCCACTTT. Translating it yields CASSYETGKNSPLHF.

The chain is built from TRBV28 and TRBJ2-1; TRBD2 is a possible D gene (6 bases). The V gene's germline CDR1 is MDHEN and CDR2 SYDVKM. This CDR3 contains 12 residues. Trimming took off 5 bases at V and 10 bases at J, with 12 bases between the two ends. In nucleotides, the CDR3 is TGTGCCAGCAGTCGGGGACTGGGCGAGCAGTTCTTC. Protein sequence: CASSRGLGEQFF.

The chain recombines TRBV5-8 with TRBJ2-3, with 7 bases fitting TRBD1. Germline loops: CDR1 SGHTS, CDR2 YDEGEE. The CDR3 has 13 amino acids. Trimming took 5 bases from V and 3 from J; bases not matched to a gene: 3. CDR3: CASRLTGTDTQYF. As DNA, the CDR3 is TGTGCCAGCAGATTGACAGGGACAGATACGCAGTATTTT.

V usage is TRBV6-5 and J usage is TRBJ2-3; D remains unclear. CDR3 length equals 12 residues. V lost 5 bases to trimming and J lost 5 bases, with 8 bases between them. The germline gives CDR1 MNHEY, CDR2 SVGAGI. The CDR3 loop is CASSRRGDTQYF. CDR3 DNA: TGTGCCAGCAGTCGTAGAGGAGATACGCAGTATTTT.

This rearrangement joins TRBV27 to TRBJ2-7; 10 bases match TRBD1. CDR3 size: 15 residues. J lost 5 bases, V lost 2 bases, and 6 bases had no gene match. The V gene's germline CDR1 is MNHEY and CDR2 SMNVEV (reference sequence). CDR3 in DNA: TGTGCCAGCAGTTTAGGGACAGGGGATTGGAACGAGCAGTACTTC. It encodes CASSLGTGDWNEQYF.

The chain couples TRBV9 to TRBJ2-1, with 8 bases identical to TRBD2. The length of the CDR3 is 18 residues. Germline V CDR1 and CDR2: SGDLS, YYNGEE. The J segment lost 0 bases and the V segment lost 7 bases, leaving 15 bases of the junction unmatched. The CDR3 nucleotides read TGTGCCAGCTCCCGGGGTCTAGCGGGCCCGAGCTCCTACAATGAGCAGTTCTTC. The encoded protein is CASSRGLAGPSSYNEQFF.

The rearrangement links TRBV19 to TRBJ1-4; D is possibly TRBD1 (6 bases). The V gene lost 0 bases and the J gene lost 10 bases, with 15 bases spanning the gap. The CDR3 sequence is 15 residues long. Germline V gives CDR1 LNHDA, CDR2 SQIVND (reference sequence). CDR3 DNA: TGTGCCAGTAGTATAGATAATTTATCCAGGGGAAAACTGTTTTTT. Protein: CASSIDNLSRGKLFF. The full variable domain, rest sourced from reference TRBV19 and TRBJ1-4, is DGGITQSPKYLFRKEGQNVTLSCEQNLNHDAMYWYRQDPGQGLRLIYYSQIVNDFQKGDIAEGYSVSREKKESFPLTVTSAQKNPTAFYLCASSIDNLSRGKLFFGSGTQLSVL.

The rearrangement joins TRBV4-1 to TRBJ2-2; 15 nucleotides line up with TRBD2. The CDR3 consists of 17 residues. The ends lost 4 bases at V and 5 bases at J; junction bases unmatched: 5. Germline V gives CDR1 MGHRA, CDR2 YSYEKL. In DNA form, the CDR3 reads TGCGCCAGCAGCCCCGGGACTAGCGGGGGGAATACCGGGGAGCTGTTTTTT. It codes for CASSPGTSGGNTGELFF.

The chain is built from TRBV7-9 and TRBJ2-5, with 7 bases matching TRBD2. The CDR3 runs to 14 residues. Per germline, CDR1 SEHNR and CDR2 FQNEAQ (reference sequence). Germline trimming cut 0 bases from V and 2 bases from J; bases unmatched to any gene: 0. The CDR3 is CASSLAGGQETQYF. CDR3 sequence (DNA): TGTGCCAGCAGCTTAGCGGGGGGGCAAGAGACCCAGTACTTC.

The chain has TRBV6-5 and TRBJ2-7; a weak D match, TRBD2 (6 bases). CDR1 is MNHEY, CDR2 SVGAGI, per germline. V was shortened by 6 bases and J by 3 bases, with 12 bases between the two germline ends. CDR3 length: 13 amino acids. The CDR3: CASSRDWFYEQYF. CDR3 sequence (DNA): TGTGCCAGCAGCCGGGACTGGTTCTACGAGCAGTACTTC.

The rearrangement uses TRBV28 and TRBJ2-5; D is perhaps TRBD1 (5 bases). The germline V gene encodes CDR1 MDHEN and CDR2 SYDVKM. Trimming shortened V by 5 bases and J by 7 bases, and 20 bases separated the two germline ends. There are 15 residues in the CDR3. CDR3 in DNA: TGTGCCAGCAGTCTAGACAGTGCCCCCCGTGGGACCCAGTACTTC. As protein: CASSLDSAPRGTQYF.

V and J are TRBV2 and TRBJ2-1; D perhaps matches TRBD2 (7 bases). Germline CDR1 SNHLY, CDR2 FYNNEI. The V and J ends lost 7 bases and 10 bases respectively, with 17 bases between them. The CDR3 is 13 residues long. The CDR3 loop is CASKRGGPLEQFF. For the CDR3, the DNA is TGTGCCAGCAAGAGGGGGGGCCCTCTCGAGCAGTTCTTC.

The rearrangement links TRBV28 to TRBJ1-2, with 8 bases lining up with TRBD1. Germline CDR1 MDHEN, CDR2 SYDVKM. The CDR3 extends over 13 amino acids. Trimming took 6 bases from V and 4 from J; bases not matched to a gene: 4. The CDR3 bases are TGTGCCAGCAGCGAGGACAGGGTCTATGGCTACACCTTC. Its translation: CASSEDRVYGYTF.

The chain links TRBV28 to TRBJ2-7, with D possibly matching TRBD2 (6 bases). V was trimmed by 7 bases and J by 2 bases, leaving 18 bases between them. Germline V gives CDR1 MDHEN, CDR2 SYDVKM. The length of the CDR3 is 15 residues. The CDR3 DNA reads TGTGCCAGCAATAGTGGGGACTTCACAACCTACGAGCAGTACTTC. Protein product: CASNSGDFTTYEQYF.

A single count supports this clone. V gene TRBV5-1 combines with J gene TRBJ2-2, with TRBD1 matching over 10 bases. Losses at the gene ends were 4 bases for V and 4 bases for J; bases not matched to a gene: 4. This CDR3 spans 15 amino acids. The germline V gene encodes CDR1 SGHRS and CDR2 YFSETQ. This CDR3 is CASSDGTGVTGELFF. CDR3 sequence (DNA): TGCGCCAGCAGCGACGGGACAGGGGTCACCGGGGAGCTGTTTTTT. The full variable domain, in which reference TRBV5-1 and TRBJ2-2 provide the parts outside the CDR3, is KAGVTQTPRYLIKTRGQQVTLSCSPISGHRSVSWYQQTPGQGLQFLFEYFSETQRNKGNFPGRFSGRQFSNSRSEMNVSTLELGDSALYLCASSDGTGVTGELFFGEGSRLTVL.

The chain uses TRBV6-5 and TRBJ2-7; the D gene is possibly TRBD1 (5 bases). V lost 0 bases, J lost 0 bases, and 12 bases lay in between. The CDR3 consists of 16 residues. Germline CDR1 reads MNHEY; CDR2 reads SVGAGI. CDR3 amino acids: CASSYSTASISYEQYF. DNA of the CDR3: TGTGCCAGCAGTTACTCGACAGCTTCAATCTCCTACGAGCAGTACTTC.